The next 23 T cell receptor beta chains were all read from a single sample in a study of blood T cells in healthy people across ages (dated by TCRdb to 2015 to 2017). Libraries came from 5' RACE. TCRdb records Illumina HiSeq 2500 as the sequencer. A second roughly 7 to 12 cycle PCR used a sample-barcoded 5' primer and a J-beta primer mix. TCRdb trimmed the raw reads at Q25, called clones with MiXCR and kept productive beta chains. Merged by CDR3 protein, the rows form single entries marked with the most common genes and DNA. This sample comprises 800,000 or so distinct CDR3 sequences, around 25% of them detected only once. The top ten hold approximately 4% of the sample. These data were likewise used in another study, on T cells of mothers and their children.

The specimen sequenced was blood. These receptors all come from a boy between 5 and 17 years old in good health.

The chain recombines TRBV28 with TRBJ2-6; possible D gene TRBD1, 6 bases. Germline CDR1 and CDR2: MDHEN and SYDVKM. Trimming stripped 8 bases from V and 0 bases from J, with 20 bases between. The CDR3 loop spans 18 amino acids. The CDR3 DNA follows: TGTGCCAGCCGTGGCAGGGGACCCACTCTCTCTGGGGCCAACGTCCTGACTTTC. This encodes CASRGRGPTLSGANVLTF.

The chain employs TRBV18 and TRBJ2-7, with D tentatively TRBD1 (6 bases). The V gene's germline CDR1 is KGHSH and CDR2 LQKENI. The CDR3 runs 15 residues. V was trimmed by 3 bases and J by 3 bases, leaving 15 bases between them. CDR3 amino acids: CASSPQGSGVYEQYF. The CDR3 DNA reads as TGTGCCAGCTCACCCCAGGGTTCAGGGGTCTACGAGCAGTACTTC.

The J gene is TRBJ2-3, the V gene TRBV7-9; D is perhaps TRBD2 (6 bases). The germline V gene has CDR1 SEHNR and CDR2 FQNEAQ (reference sequence). Trimming stripped 5 bases from V and 4 bases from J, with 19 bases between. The CDR3 runs to 16 residues. The CDR3 DNA reads as TGTGCCAGCAGCGTACTCCGGGACTTAGTTGCAGATACGCAGTATTTT. Encoded protein: CASSVLRDLVADTQYF.

This clonotype was detected only a few times. The J gene is TRBJ1-5, the V gene TRBV5-5, with no clear D. This CDR3 spans 14 amino acids. V gave up 4 bases and J gave up 0 bases, with 8 bases separating them. CDR1 is SGHKS and CDR2 is YYEKEE in the germline V gene (reference sequence). The CDR3 is CASSRGHSNQPQHF. The CDR3 region has the DNA TGTGCCAGCAGCCGAGGTCATAGCAATCAGCCCCAGCATTTT.

This clonotype has a handful of counts. The chain couples TRBV7-3 to TRBJ1-1; a weak D match, TRBD1 (6 bases). In germline, CDR1 is SGHTA, CDR2 FQGTGA. This CDR3 comprises 15 residues. The ends were cut back, 4 bases at V and 4 bases at J, with 16 bases in the middle. The CDR3 here is CASSSSQTGFTEAFF. The CDR3 region has the DNA TGTGCCAGCAGCTCCAGCCAGACAGGATTCACTGAAGCTTTCTTT.

The J gene is TRBJ2-3, the V gene TRBV24-1; TRBD1 aligns across 8 bases. Unmatched junction bases numbered 4, after V lost 5 bases and J lost 4 bases. This CDR3 comprises 14 residues. Germline CDR1 is KGHDR and CDR2 is SFDVKD. The CDR3: CATSVGQGSDTQYF. The DNA for the CDR3 is TGTGCCACCAGTGTTGGACAGGGATCAGATACGCAGTATTTT.

This clonotype was counted only a few times. The chain recombines TRBV5-1 with TRBJ1-1; D gene uncertain. Per germline, CDR1 SGHRS and CDR2 YFSETQ. The CDR3 totals 14 residues. V was pared by 0 bases and J by 1 base, with 7 bases between. This CDR3 reads CASSLGPQNTEAFF. As DNA, the CDR3 is TGCGCCAGCAGCTTGGGACCGCAGAACACTGAAGCTTTCTTT.

J is TRBJ2-1 and V is TRBV4-3, with D possibly matching TRBD1 (5 bases). This CDR3 has 16 residues. Per germline, CDR1 LGHNA and CDR2 YSLEER. V lost 0 bases and J 5 bases, leaving 14 bases between the germline ends. The CDR3 sequence is CASSQDVGVVDNEQFF. The CDR3 bases are TGCGCCAGCAGCCAAGATGTAGGGGTCGTCGACAATGAGCAGTTCTTC.

The gene calls are TRBV21-1 and TRBJ2-1; the table's D call, TRBD2, has no DNA check behind it. TRBV21-1 corresponds to a pseudogene. The CDR3 is 20 residues long. CDR3: CASSKASTSGGCSSYNEQFF. CDR3 bases: TGTGCCAGCAGCAAAGCTTCAACTAGCGGGGGGTGTAGCTCCTACAATGAGCAGTTCTTC.

This clonotype was recorded once. J is TRBJ1-2 and V is TRBV6-5; D is uncertain. V dropped 0 bases and J dropped 8 bases, with 16 bases sitting between them. This CDR3 is 15 amino acids long. Germline V gene sequence: CDR1 MNHEY, CDR2 SVGAGI. The DNA of the CDR3 is TGTGCCAGCAGTTACTCGGTCTGGGGAAACGAGGGCTACACCTTC. This gives the protein CASSYSVWGNEGYTF.

The V gene is TRBV28, the J gene TRBJ2-1; 12 bases fit TRBD2. V trimming: 4 bases; J trimming: 2 bases; junction bases outside the gene matches: 6. The CDR3 runs 17 residues. Germline CDR1 reads MDHEN; CDR2 reads SYDVKM. The CDR3 DNA reads TGTGCCAGCAGTTCGGGACTAGCGGGTAGAGCCTACAATGAGCAGTTCTTC. It is translated as CASSSGLAGRAYNEQFF.

This clonotype was seen only a few times. The chain couples TRBV9 to TRBJ2-3; no clear D gene. The CDR3 runs to 15 residues. Between the trimmed V and J ends, which lost 0 bases and 2 bases, there was a span of 10 bases. The germline V gene has CDR1 SGDLS and CDR2 YYNGEE. This CDR3 reads CASSVGSKYTDTQYF. CDR3 DNA: TGTGCCAGCAGCGTAGGGTCAAAATACACAGATACGCAGTATTTT.

J is TRBJ2-1 and V is TRBV11-2, with 7 positions matching TRBD2. CDR1 SGHAT and CDR2 FQNNGV come from the germline V gene. V lost 5 bases and J lost 4; bases outside the gene matches: 11. There are 16 residues in the CDR3. The CDR3 region has the DNA TGTGCCAGCAGCATCACTAGCGATCGGACGTACAATGAGCAGTTCTTC. This gives the protein CASSITSDRTYNEQFF.

This clonotype was detected only a few times. This chain uses TRBV24-1 with TRBJ1-1; D uncertain. Trimming stripped 0 bases from V and 1 base from J, with 2 bases between. The germline gives CDR1 KGHDR, CDR2 SFDVKD. There are 13 residues in the CDR3. The CDR3 DNA is TGTGCCACCAGTGATTTGGGGAACACTGAAGCTTTCTTT. Amino acid sequence: CATSDLGNTEAFF.

This chain links TRBV18 with TRBJ2-5, with 8 positions matching TRBD1. With the DNA end fitting TRBJ2-7 better, the J assignment may be wrong. The CDR3 is 15 amino acids. From germline, CDR1 is KGHSH and CDR2 LQKENI. In DNA form, the CDR3 reads TGTGCCAGCTCACCCTGGACAGGGAGTAACTACGAGCAGTACTTC. Residues: CASSPWTGSNYEQYF.

This clonotype was seen a few times. The genes are TRBV12-3 or TRBV12-4 and TRBJ1-5; TRBD1 matches at 7 bases. The CDR3 consists of 14 residues. V lost 2 bases, J lost 3 bases, and 1 base stayed unmatched. The CDR3 reads CASSLTGANQPQHF. In DNA form, the CDR3 reads TGTGCCAGCAGTTTAACAGGGGCCAATCAGCCCCAGCATTTT.

The J gene is TRBJ1-6, the V gene TRBV13; tentative D call: TRBD1 (5 bases). The CDR3 is made up of 16 amino acids. Germline V lookup: CDR1 PRHDT, CDR2 FYEKMQ (reference sequence). V lost 5 bases and J lost 10, with 21 bases in between. CDR3 sequence (DNA): TGTGCCAGCAGCCCCCTGGGGCAGGGAGGTTCCTCACCCCTCCACTTT. It translates to CASSPLGQGGSSPLHF.

This chain links TRBV7-8 with TRBJ1-6, with 9 bases lining up with TRBD1. Germline V CDR1 and CDR2: SGHVS, FQNEAQ. The V gene end was trimmed by 5 bases and the J gene end by 7 bases; junction bases not matched to a gene: 6. The CDR3 has 15 residues. CDR3 amino acids: CASSPPGTGNSPLHF. Written as DNA, the CDR3 is TGTGCCAGCAGCCCTCCCGGGACAGGGAATTCACCCCTCCACTTT.

V usage is TRBV18 and J usage is TRBJ1-1; D remains unclear. The V and J ends lost 0 bases and 0 bases respectively, with 11 bases between them. The CDR3 runs 16 residues. From germline, CDR1 is KGHSH and CDR2 LQKENI. CDR3 coding DNA: TGTGCCAGCTCACCACCGTGGAGAGACATGAACACTGAAGCTTTCTTT. Translated: CASSPPWRDMNTEAFF.

Here the CDR3 DNA reads TGTGCCAGCAGTTCCCCAGGGTCGAGTGATGTAAAACTGTTTTTT. Translated, it gives CASSSPGSSDVKLFF. The chain combines TRBV6-5 with TRBJ1-4; D possibly corresponds to TRBD1 (5 bases). This CDR3 is 15 amino acids long. The germline V and J ends were trimmed by 4 bases and 10 bases, with 19 bases remaining between them. Germline CDR1 and CDR2: MNHEY and SVGAGI.

The chain uses TRBV18 and TRBJ1-6, with unresolved D. V was shortened by 1 base and J by 6 bases, with 13 bases between the two germline ends. CDR3 length: 16 amino acids. Germline V gives CDR1 KGHSH, CDR2 LQKENI. In DNA, the CDR3 is TGTGCCAGCTCACCACAAGGGCTCTCGGGTAATTCACCCCTCCACTTT. It yields the protein CASSPQGLSGNSPLHF.

Only a few counts were recorded for this clonotype. V and J are TRBV11-2 and TRBJ2-3, with TRBD1 identical over 11 bases. The germline V gene encodes CDR1 SGHAT and CDR2 FQNNGV. The CDR3 spans 15 residues. V lost 1 base and J lost 5; bases outside the gene matches: 2. CDR3: CASSLGDRGLDTQYF. The CDR3 DNA reads TGTGCCAGCAGCTTAGGGGACAGGGGGTTAGATACGCAGTATTTT.

This chain uses TRBV28 with TRBJ1-5; D is perhaps TRBD1 (5 bases). The length of the CDR3 is 14 residues. Per germline, CDR1 MDHEN and CDR2 SYDVKM. Trimming left V 3 bases short and J 7 bases short, with 13 bases between. The CDR3 region has the DNA TGTGCCAGCAGTTTTGTGGGGGAGAGACAGCCCCAGCATTTT. Amino acids: CASSFVGERQPQHF.